These T cell receptor beta chains were read from a single sample in a study of cytomegalovirus exposure and HLA in healthy donors. Sequencing used immunoSEQ multiplex PCR; TCRdb keeps in-frame clones, though not all of them. The sample gives about 140,000 clones, 77% of which show up once; roughly 1.6% is in the top ten. The sequencing sample was made of PBMCs. The source is a female donor in good health and CMV-seronegative. CDR3s include the opening cysteine and the closing phenylalanine or tryptophan. A D gene is named only where the DNA matches it firmly. Clone sizes are given selectively: once, few, many, or a class where the clone is expanded.

J: TRBJ1-4; size: -; D: TRBD1; V: TRBV5-1; length: 14; CDR3: CASSSGQGYEKLFF; DNA: TGCGCCAGCAGCTCAGGACAGGGTTATGAAAAACTGTTTTTT
J: TRBJ2-7; size: few; D: -; V: TRBV4-2; length: 13; CDR3: CASSQPGGNEQYF; DNA: TGTGCCAGCAGCCAACCAGGAGGGAACGAGCAGTACTTC
J: TRBJ2-7; size: few; D: TRBD1; V: TRBV19; length: 15; CDR3: CASSKWTGEAYEQYF; DNA: TGTGCCAGTAGTAAATGGACAGGGGAGGCGTACGAGCAGTACTTC
J: TRBJ2-7; size: -; D: TRBD1; V: TRBV6-6; length: 14; CDR3: CASSYAGQGYEQYF; DNA: TGTGCCAGCAGTTACGCGGGACAGGGCTACGAGCAGTACTTC
J: TRBJ1-2; size: -; D: -; V: TRBV6-1; length: 20; CDR3: CASSEANFDRLAFLNYGYTF; DNA: TGTGCCAGCAGTGAAGCCAATTTTGACAGGTTAGCCTTCCTGAATTATGGCTACACCTTC
J: TRBJ2-7; size: -; D: TRBD1; V: TRBV11-2; length: 15; CDR3: CASSFGTGGFYEQYF; DNA: TGTGCCAGCAGCTTCGGGACAGGGGGTTTCTACGAGCAGTACTTC
J: TRBJ1-1; size: -; D: -; V: TRBV6-5; length: 12; CDR3: CASSYPPAEAFF; DNA: TGTGCCAGCAGTTACCCTCCAGCTGAAGCTTTCTTT
J: TRBJ2-3; size: -; D: TRBD1; V: TRBV10-3; length: 16; CDR3: CAISEGRQGAGDTQYF; DNA: TGTGCCATCAGTGAGGGACGACAGGGGGCTGGAGATACGCAGTATTTT
J: TRBJ2-7; size: -; D: TRBD2; V: TRBV7-9; length: 14; CDR3: CASSSPSGGYEQYF; DNA: TGTGCCAGCAGCTCCCCTAGCGGGGGTTACGAGCAGTACTTC
J: TRBJ1-2; size: -; D: TRBD1; V: TRBV27; length: 14; CDR3: CASSRTGSNYGYTF; DNA: TGTGCCAGCAGTCGGACAGGGAGCAACTATGGCTACACCTTC
J: TRBJ2-7; size: -; D: -; V: TRBV5-1; length: 14; CDR3: CASRLGGGTYEQYF; DNA: TGCGCCAGCAGGTTGGGAGGCGGGACCTACGAGCAGTACTTC
J: TRBJ1-4; size: -; D: -; V: TRBV2; length: 16; CDR3: CASSSDRDNFPEKLFF; DNA: TGTGCCAGCAGTTCCGACCGGGACAACTTCCCTGAAAAACTGTTTTTT
J: TRBJ2-7; size: -; D: TRBD1; V: TRBV27; length: 15; CDR3: CASSEWGTGIYEQYF; DNA: TGTGCCTCCTCAGAGTGGGGGACAGGGATCTACGAGCAGTACTTC
J: TRBJ1-5; size: -; D: -; V: TRBV29-1; length: 13; CDR3: CSVGAGQNQPQHF; DNA: TGCAGCGTTGGGGCAGGGCAAAATCAGCCCCAGCATTTT
J: TRBJ2-3; size: -; D: TRBD1; V: TRBV23-1; length: 21; CDR3: CASSQSRGPTGKSGVKDTQYF; DNA: TGCGCCAGCAGTCAATCGAGGGGGCCGACAGGGAAATCAGGAGTGAAAGATACGCAGTATTTT
J: TRBJ2-1; size: -; D: TRBD2; V: TRBV19; length: 14; CDR3: CASSIGRGDNEQFF; DNA: TGTGCCAGTAGTATAGGCCGGGGGGACAATGAGCAGTTCTTC
J: TRBJ2-7; size: -; D: TRBD2; V: TRBV19; length: 16; CDR3: CASSITSGRAYYEQYF; DNA: TGTGCCAGTAGTATAACTAGCGGGAGGGCATACTACGAGCAGTACTTC
J: TRBJ1-5; size: few; D: -; V: TRBV6-6; length: 12; CDR3: CAIRGNNQPQHF; DNA: TGTGCCATTAGAGGTAACAATCAGCCCCAGCATTTT
J: TRBJ1-1; size: -; D: -; V: TRBV13; length: 14; CDR3: CASSLRTGSTEAFF; DNA: TGTGCCAGCAGCTTACGCACAGGGAGCACTGAAGCTTTCTTT
J: TRBJ2-5; size: -; D: TRBD1; V: TRBV5-1; length: 13; CDR3: CASTPGQQETQYF; DNA: TGCGCCAGCACTCCGGGACAGCAAGAGACCCAGTACTTC
J: TRBJ1-1; size: -; D: -; V: TRBV6-5; length: 13; CDR3: CASRWAGNTEAFF; DNA: TGTGCCAGCAGGTGGGCGGGGAACACTGAAGCTTTCTTT
J: TRBJ2-1; size: -; D: TRBD2; V: TRBV14; length: 20; CDR3: CASSQRLRAGGLTPYNEQFF; DNA: TGTGCCAGCAGCCAACGGCTAAGAGCGGGAGGCCTTACCCCCTACAATGAGCAGTTCTTC
J: TRBJ2-7; size: -; D: TRBD1; V: TRBV9; length: 13; CDR3: CASSGQGSYEQYF; DNA: TGTGCCAGCTCCGGACAGGGCTCCTACGAGCAGTACTTC
J: TRBJ2-7; size: -; D: TRBD2; V: TRBV6-5; length: 14; CDR3: CASSFRRGGDEQYF; DNA: TGTGCCAGCAGTTTTAGGCGGGGGGGGGACGAGCAGTACTTC
J: TRBJ1-1; size: few; D: -; V: TRBV28; length: 11; CDR3: CASRTTNEAFF; DNA: TGTGCCAGCAGAACCACAAATGAAGCTTTCTTT
J: TRBJ2-3; size: -; D: TRBD2; V: TRBV27; length: 16; CDR3: CASSPGGGPSTDTQYF; DNA: TGTGCCAGCAGCCCTGGCGGGGGGCCTAGCACAGATACGCAGTATTTT
J: TRBJ2-3; size: -; D: -; V: TRBV11-1; length: 15; CDR3: CASSSDGGSTDTQYF; DNA: TGTGCCAGCAGCTCGGACGGGGGAAGCACAGATACGCAGTATTTT
J: TRBJ1-4; size: -; D: TRBD1; V: TRBV19; length: 14; CDR3: CASSTGQGSEKLFF; DNA: TGTGCCAGTAGTACGGGACAGGGAAGCGAAAAACTGTTTTTT
J: TRBJ1-3; size: -; D: TRBD1; V: TRBV5-1; length: 16; CDR3: CASSQTGSTGGNTIYF; DNA: TGCGCCAGCAGCCAGACAGGGTCCACCGGCGGAAACACCATATATTTT
J: TRBJ2-5; size: -; D: TRBD2; V: TRBV18; length: 15; CDR3: CASSGTSGSQETQYF; DNA: TGTGCCAGCTCAGGGACTAGCGGAAGCCAAGAGACCCAGTACTTC
J: TRBJ2-7; size: -; D: -; V: TRBV27; length: 15; CDR3: CASSLVEASSYEQYF; DNA: TGTGCCAGCAGTTTGGTGGAGGCCAGCTCCTACGAGCAGTACTTC
J: TRBJ1-1; size: many; D: -; V: TRBV27; length: 15; CDR3: CASSLFTGRNTEAFF; DNA: TGTGCCAGCAGTTTATTCACAGGGAGAAACACTGAAGCTTTCTTT
J: TRBJ1-2; size: once; D: -; V: TRBV5-5; length: 15; CDR3: CASSLEQGSNYGYTF; DNA: TGTGCCAGCAGCTTGGAGCAGGGTTCTAACTATGGCTACACCTTC
J: TRBJ2-7; size: -; D: TRBD1; V: TRBV7-9; length: 15; CDR3: CASSLEGGAGHEQYF; DNA: TGTGCCAGCAGCTTAGAAGGGGGCGCGGGCCACGAGCAGTACTTC
J: TRBJ2-4; size: -; D: -; V: TRBV27; length: 13; CDR3: CASSFSGKNIQYF; DNA: TGTGCCAGCAGTTTTTCGGGTAAAAACATTCAGTACTTC
J: TRBJ1-1; size: once; D: TRBD1; V: TRBV28; length: 15; CDR3: CASNSQGARDTEAFF; DNA: TGTGCCAGCAATAGTCAGGGGGCGCGAGACACTGAAGCTTTCTTT
J: TRBJ1-1; size: -; D: -; V: TRBV7-9; length: 14; CDR3: CASSSQGLGTEAFF; DNA: TGTGCCAGCAGCTCGCAGGGACTGGGCACTGAAGCTTTCTTT
J: TRBJ1-6; size: -; D: -; V: TRBV7-2; length: 15; CDR3: CASSRPEVRDSPLHF; DNA: TGTGCCAGCAGCCGGCCCGAGGTCCGCGATTCACCCCTCCACTTT
J: TRBJ2-7; size: once; D: -; V: TRBV27; length: 14; CDR3: CASSFETGLREQYF; DNA: TGTGCCAGCAGTTTCGAGACAGGTCTTAGGGAGCAGTACTTC
J: TRBJ1-1; size: -; D: TRBD1; V: TRBV5-1; length: 16; CDR3: CASSLGTGGSYTEAFF; DNA: TGCGCCAGCAGCTTGGGGACAGGGGGCTCTTACACTGAAGCTTTCTTT
J: TRBJ2-7; size: -; D: -; V: TRBV27; length: 13; CDR3: CASSLGGLYEQYF; DNA: TGTGCCAGCAGTTTAGGGGGACTGTACGAGCAGTACTTC
J: TRBJ1-2; size: -; D: -; V: TRBV7-2; length: 17; CDR3: CASSSNLDSPFNYGYTF; DNA: TGTGCCAGCAGCTCTAACCTGGACAGCCCGTTTAACTATGGCTACACCTTC
J: TRBJ2-7; size: -; D: TRBD1; V: TRBV28; length: 17; CDR3: CASRTPGQGLQRGEQYF; DNA: TGTGCCAGCAGAACACCGGGACAGGGGCTCCAGCGCGGCGAGCAGTACTTC
J: TRBJ1-1; size: once; D: -; V: TRBV27; length: 15; CDR3: CASSLSRGPGTEAFF; DNA: TGTGCCAGCAGCCTGTCGCGGGGGCCGGGCACTGAAGCTTTCTTT
J: TRBJ2-3; size: -; D: TRBD1; V: TRBV5-1; length: 15; CDR3: CASSQPDRGADTQYF; DNA: TGCGCCAGCAGCCAACCCGACAGGGGAGCCGATACGCAGTATTTT
J: TRBJ2-7; size: once; D: TRBD2; V: TRBV28; length: 16; CDR3: CASSFPLTSGHYEQYF; DNA: TGTGCCAGCAGTTTCCCCCTTACTAGCGGCCACTACGAGCAGTACTTC